These 4 T cell receptor beta chains came from one sample sequenced in a study of cytomegalovirus exposure and HLA in healthy donors. The PCR employed 60 Vbeta primers together with 13 Jbeta primers. Sequencing used immunoSEQ multiplex PCR; TCRdb keeps in-frame clones, though not all of them. This table holds 95,000 to 130,000 clones, 70% to 80% found once. The sample consisted of PBMCs. Every receptor here comes from a woman aged 18-29 years in good health and CMV-seronegative.

The genes are TRBV2 and TRBJ2-2, with 10 bases identical to TRBD1. The germline CDR1 and CDR2 sequences are SNHLY and FYNNEI. The V segment lost 8 bases and the J segment 2 bases; nucleotides outside the gene matches: 5. This CDR3 comprises 15 residues. The CDR3 bases are TGTGCCAGCCTCCGGGACAGGGGAAACACCGGGGAGCTGTTTTTT. Translation: CASLRDRGNTGELFF.

The genes are TRBV30 and TRBJ2-7; D is perhaps TRBD2 (6 bases). The V gene's germline CDR1 is GTSNPN and CDR2 SVGIG (reference sequence). CDR3 length equals 15 residues. V was shortened by 2 bases and J by 5 bases, with 19 bases between the two germline ends. DNA for the CDR3: TGTGCCTGGAGTCCTCGGGGAGGCATGGTCAACGAGCAGTACTTC. Its protein is CAWSPRGGMVNEQYF. Combining the CDR3 with reference TRBV30 and TRBJ2-7 gives the whole variable domain SQTIHQWPATLVQPVGSPLSLECTVEGTSNPNLYWYRQAAGRGLQLLFYSVGIGQISSEVPQNLSASRPQDRQFILSSKKLLLSDSGFYLCAWSPRGGMVNEQYFGPGTRLTVT.

The chain is built from TRBV30 and TRBJ1-2, with 8 bases aligning to TRBD1. CDR3 size: 14 residues. V trimming: 1 base; J trimming: 4 bases; junction bases outside the gene matches: 5. The germline V gene encodes CDR1 GTSNPN and CDR2 SVGIG (reference sequence). DNA for the CDR3: TGTGCCTGGAGTGCGCAGGGGGCGATCTATGGCTACACCTTC. Translation gives CAWSAQGAIYGYTF.

V and J are TRBV5-1 and TRBJ2-7; D is undetermined. This CDR3 spans 14 amino acids. Germline V gives CDR1 SGHRS, CDR2 YFSETQ. Trimming removed 0 bases from V and 2 bases from J, with 9 bases in between. The CDR3 region has the DNA TGCGCCAGCAGCTTGGGGTCACTAACCTACGAGCAGTACTTC. It specifies CASSLGSLTYEQYF.